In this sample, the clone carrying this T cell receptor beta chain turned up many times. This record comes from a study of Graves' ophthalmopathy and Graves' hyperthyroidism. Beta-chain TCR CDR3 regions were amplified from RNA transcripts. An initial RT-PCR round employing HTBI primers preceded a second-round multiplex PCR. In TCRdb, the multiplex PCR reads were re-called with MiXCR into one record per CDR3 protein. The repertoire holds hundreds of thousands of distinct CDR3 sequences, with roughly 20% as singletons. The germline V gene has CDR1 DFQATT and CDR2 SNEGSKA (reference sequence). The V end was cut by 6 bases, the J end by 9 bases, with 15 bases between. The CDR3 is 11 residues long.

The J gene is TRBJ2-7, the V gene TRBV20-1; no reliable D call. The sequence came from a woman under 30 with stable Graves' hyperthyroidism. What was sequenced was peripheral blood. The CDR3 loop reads CSAQTENGQYF. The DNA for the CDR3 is TGCAGTGCACAAACCGAGAACGGGCAGTACTTC.